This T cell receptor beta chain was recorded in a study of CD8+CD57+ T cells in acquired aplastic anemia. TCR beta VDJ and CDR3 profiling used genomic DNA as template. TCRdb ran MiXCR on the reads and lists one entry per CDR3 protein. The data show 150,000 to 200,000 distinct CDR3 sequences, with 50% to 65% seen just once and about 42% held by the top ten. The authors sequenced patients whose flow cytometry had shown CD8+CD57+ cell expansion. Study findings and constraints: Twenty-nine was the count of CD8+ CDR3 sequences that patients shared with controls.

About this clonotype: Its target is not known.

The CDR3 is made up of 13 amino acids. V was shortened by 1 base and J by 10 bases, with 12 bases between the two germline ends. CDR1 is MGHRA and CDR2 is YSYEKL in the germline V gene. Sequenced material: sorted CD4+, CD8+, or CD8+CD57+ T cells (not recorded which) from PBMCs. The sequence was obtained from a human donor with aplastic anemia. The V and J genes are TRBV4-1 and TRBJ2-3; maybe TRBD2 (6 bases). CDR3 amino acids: CASSQAGDDAQYF. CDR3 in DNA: TGCGCCAGCAGCCAAGCGGGAGACGACGCGCAGTATTTT.